Included here is one T cell receptor beta chain sequence, with context. Enrollment of patients from Seattle took place during active infection, with longitudinal follow-up. As processed by the authors: The authors estimated nucleated cell counts from reference gene primer amplification. Libraries were prepared by immunoSEQ multiplex PCR; TCRdb keeps only in-frame clonotypes and omits some of them. That table furnishes V, J and clone size, whereas the DNA furnished D and trimming. The sample contains about 160,000 clones, approximately 87% of which appear only once. Per germline, CDR1 SGHTA and CDR2 FQGNSA. CDR3 length: 14 residues. Trimming stripped 1 base from V and 2 bases from J, with 8 bases between. This specimen belongs to a study of blood T cell repertoires in COVID-19. The wider study: Whether acute or convalescent, the COVID-19 samples came from the United States, Italy and Spain. T cells, B-cell-depleted T cells, or PBMCs provided the cDNA or gDNA that served as material.

This chain connects TRBV7-2 to TRBJ1-2; D gene uncertain. The clonotype comes from a woman between 65 and 79 years old with COVID-19, enrolled during active disease. Sample: peripheral blood. CDR3 sequence (DNA): TGTGCCAGCAGCTTAGTCAGTCAGAACTATGGCTACACCTTC. Encoded protein: CASSLVSQNYGYTF.